This T cell receptor (beta chain) was documented in a study of T cells in Graves' hyperthyroidism and ophthalmopathy. Study at large: Sampling of peripheral blood happened at initial diagnosis, prior to any treatment.

Blood was obtained at the first hyperthyroidism diagnosis, which preceded any ophthalmopathy symptoms. PBMCs stemmed from over 7.5 ml fresh peripheral blood. It was RNA transcripts that yielded the amplified TCR beta CDR3 regions. The HTBI primer set drove a first-round RT-PCR of the TCR CDR3. Via MiXCR, TCRdb re-called the multiplex PCR reads, giving one row per CDR3 protein. This table has approximately 370,000 distinct CDR3 sequences, about a sixth appearing once. There are 13 residues in the CDR3. Trimming took 5 bases from V and 6 from J, leaving 10 bases between them. Germline V gives CDR1 SGHVS, CDR2 FQNEAQ.

This rearrangement joins TRBV7-8 to TRBJ2-2; D tentatively fits TRBD1 or TRBD2 (5 bases each). The clonotype comes from a woman in her 30s with Graves' hyperthyroidism that later progressed to Graves' ophthalmopathy. The sample taken for sequencing was blood. CDR3 loop: CASSPRGPGELFF. CDR3 DNA sequence: TGTGCCAGCAGCCCGAGGGGTCCCGGGGAGCTGTTTTTT.